A single sample is the source of the 16 T cell receptor beta chains below, sequenced in a study of regulatory T cells in long-lasting Graves disease (dated by TCRdb to the early 2020s). Preparation of the library involved multiplex PCR. Sequencer: Illumina HiSeq 4000. TCR beta libraries were built with iRepertoire HTBI primers and Arm-PCR amplification of CDR3 regions. TCRdb reran the public reads through fastp at Q25 and MiXCR, keeping productive beta chains. When rows share a CDR3 protein, they turn into one entry using the most common DNA and genes. This sample is represented by about 540,000 distinct CDR3 sequences; about 14% of them were singletons. About 10% of the sample is taken by the ten largest. The time point label on this specimen signifies: newly diagnosed GD, antithyroid drugs for less than 3 months. RNA was extracted from PBMCs in TRIzol for both TCR sequencing and RNA sequencing. In addition, the sample was reused for a study of T cells in Graves' hyperthyroidism and ophthalmopathy.

This sample comprised peripheral blood mononuclear cells (PBMCs), obtained at new diagnosis, from a patient treated with antithyroid drugs. These receptors were obtained from a man aged 25 to 40 with Graves disease. Donor details come from another sample of the same person, matched by shared clones.

This clonotype has ten or more counts. This chain joins TRBV20-1 and TRBJ2-7; 14 bases map to TRBD2. The J segment lost 1 base and the V segment lost 3 bases, leaving 5 bases of the junction unmatched. In germline, CDR1 is DFQATT, CDR2 SNEGSKA (reference sequence). The CDR3 runs to 16 residues. The CDR3 sequence: CSASGTSGSWSYEQYF. The CDR3 bases are TGCAGTGCTAGTGGGACTAGCGGGAGTTGGTCCTACGAGCAGTACTTC.

There are many counts of this clonotype. The CDR3 here is CSVDGQDPYTQYF. The DNA for the CDR3 is TGCAGCGTTGATGGACAGGACCCTTATACGCAGTATTTT. The genes are TRBV29-1 and TRBJ2-3; 7 bases line up with TRBD1. With V trimmed by 3 bases and J by 7 bases, 7 bases remained unmatched. The CDR3 length is 13 residues. Per the germline V gene, CDR1 is SQVTM and CDR2 is ANQGSEA.

V and J are TRBV6-1 and TRBJ2-1, with D unclear. Looked up from germline, CDR1 is MNHNS and CDR2 is SASEGT. The CDR3 runs to 12 residues. Trimming cost V 4 bases and J 6 bases, with 7 bases left between them. Here the CDR3 DNA reads TGTGCCAGCAGTGTATTTGCCAATGAGCAGTTCTTC. Its translation: CASSVFANEQFF.

This clonotype has a count of ten or more. The J gene is TRBJ1-6, the V gene TRBV12-3 or TRBV12-4, with unresolved D. V lost 1 base and J lost 1, with 8 bases in between. This CDR3 has 16 amino acids. CDR3 nucleotides: TGTGCCAGCAGTTTAGGGAAGGTTTCCTATAATTCACCCCTCCACTTT. Translating gives CASSLGKVSYNSPLHF.

This clonotype was found many times. This chain uses TRBV5-5 with TRBJ2-1, with D possibly being TRBD2 (6 bases). Germline CDR1 is SGHKS and CDR2 is YYEKEE (reference sequence). This CDR3 is 16 amino acids long. V lost 4 bases to trimming and J lost 9 bases, with 23 bases between them. CDR3 nucleotides: TGTGCCAGCAGCCCTGACGGTGGAGGGGCGCATCGTGAGCAGTTCTTC. It translates to CASSPDGGGAHREQFF.

This clonotype has ten or more counts. The chain recombines TRBV2 with TRBJ2-4, with no clear D. This CDR3 has 13 amino acids. The germline CDR1 and CDR2 sequences are SNHLY and FYNNEI. V dropped 6 bases and J dropped 2 bases, with 8 bases sitting between them. The CDR3 nucleotides read TGTGCCAGCAGCCGAGAGACCAAAAACATTCAGTACTTC. It is translated as CASSRETKNIQYF.

As concerns this clonotype: This could be a read error, since a much larger clone is one nucleotide away. The V and J genes are TRBV2 and TRBJ2-1; 10 nucleotides match TRBD2. The germline V gene has CDR1 SNHLY and CDR2 FYNNEI. CDR3 length equals 15 residues. The DNA of the CDR3 is TGTGCCAGCAGTGCAAGCGGGGGGGATTACAATGAGCGGTTCTTC. This codes for CASSASGGDYNERFF.

Ten or more counts support this clonotype. V usage is TRBV20-1 and J usage is TRBJ2-1; D call uncertain. This CDR3 region has 15 residues. The germline V gene has CDR1 DFQATT and CDR2 SNEGSKA (reference sequence). With 3 bases removed from V and 0 bases from J, the gap between germline ends came to 12 bases. The chain's CDR3 is CSASTRASSYNEQFF. The DNA for the CDR3 is TGCAGTGCTAGTACTCGCGCGAGCTCCTACAATGAGCAGTTCTTC.

This clonotype showed up many times. V is TRBV20-1 and J is TRBJ2-1, with 10 bases aligning to TRBD1. From germline, CDR1 is DFQATT and CDR2 SNEGSKA (reference sequence). V lost 4 bases, J lost 8 bases, and 8 bases stayed unmatched. There are 14 residues in the CDR3. DNA of the CDR3: TGCAGTGCTAAATCGACAGGGGGCTTCTATGAGCAGTTCTTC. Protein: CSAKSTGGFYEQFF.

This clonotype was seen repeatedly, ten times or more. This chain joins TRBV19 and TRBJ2-7; TRBD1 matches 7 bases. V gave up 6 bases and J gave up 3 bases; unmatched junction bases: 5. The CDR3 extends over 13 amino acids. The germline V gene has CDR1 LNHDA and CDR2 SQIVND (reference sequence). CDR3 coding DNA: TGTGCCAGTAGCCGGGACAGCCACTACGAGCAGTACTTC. It is translated as CASSRDSHYEQYF.

This clonotype was counted many times. This rearrangement joins TRBV12-3 or TRBV12-4 to TRBJ2-5; TRBD1 matches 8 bases. The CDR3 is 15 amino acids. V shed 8 bases and J 3 bases; nucleotides not matched to a gene: 11. The CDR3 bases are TGTGCCAGCGGCCAGGGGGCTCAGTCGGAAGAGACCCAGTACTTC. It translates to CASGQGAQSEETQYF.

This clonotype was seen repeatedly, ten times or more. The chain employs TRBV20-1 and TRBJ2-7; D unclear. This CDR3 region has 13 residues. Trimming left V 3 bases short and J 3 bases short, with 12 bases between. From germline, CDR1 is DFQATT and CDR2 SNEGSKA (reference sequence). As DNA, the CDR3 is TGCAGTGCTAGTATGGGGTCCATCTACGAGCAGTACTTC. Amino acid sequence: CSASMGSIYEQYF.

This clonotype was detected many times. The V and J genes are TRBV7-9 and TRBJ1-6; 8 bases are shared with TRBD1. J lost 10 bases, V lost 5 bases, and 7 bases had no gene match. This CDR3 is 14 amino acids long. Germline loops: CDR1 SEHNR, CDR2 FQNEAQ (reference sequence). CDR3 residues: CASSRDRGRSPLHF. The CDR3 DNA reads as TGTGCCAGCAGCCGAGACAGGGGACGGTCACCCCTCCACTTT.

This clonotype was counted at least ten times. This chain connects TRBV11-3 to TRBJ2-5; no clear D gene. Germline V CDR1 and CDR2: SGHNT, YENEEA. This CDR3 contains 12 residues. Trimming shortened V by 0 bases and J by 5 bases, and 4 bases separated the two germline ends. In nucleotides, the CDR3 is TGTGCCAGCAGCTTAGATCGGGAGACCCAGTACTTC. Translating gives CASSLDRETQYF. The full variable domain, with the rest looked up from reference TRBV11-3 and TRBJ2-5, is EAGVVQSPRYKIIEKKQPVAFWCNPISGHNTLYWYLQNLGQGPELLIRYENEEAVDDSQLPKDRFSAERLKGVDSTLKIQPAELGDSAVYLCASSLDRETQYFGPGTRLLVL.

V usage is TRBV20-1 and J usage is TRBJ1-6, with D perhaps matching TRBD1 (5 bases). V lost 1 base and J lost 0, with 13 bases in between. The CDR3 length is 17 residues. Germline V gene lookup returns CDR1 DFQATT and CDR2 SNEGSKA (reference sequence). CDR3 DNA: TGCAGTGCTAGAGTCTTTGAGGGGACCTCCTATAATTCACCCCTCCACTTT. It codes for CSARVFEGTSYNSPLHF.

This clonotype has at least ten counts. The chain couples TRBV28 to TRBJ2-7, with D hard to call. CDR3 length: 12 amino acids. Germline assignment: CDR1 MDHEN and CDR2 SYDVKM. V lost 5 bases and J lost 6, with 11 bases in between. The CDR3 is CASSVGPLEQYF. In nucleotides, the CDR3 is TGTGCCAGCAGTGTGGGCCCCCTCGAGCAGTACTTC.